This TCR beta chain was identified during a study of blood T cells in healthy people across ages. Then a second PCR, running roughly 7 to 11 cycles, was carried out with a sample-barcoded 5' primer and a J-beta primer mix. MiXCR, applied by TCRdb to the 5' RACE reads, yields one record per CDR3 protein. The table lists around 1,500,000 distinct CDR3 sequences, 28% of them singletons. Trimming removed 4 bases from V and 7 bases from J, with 16 bases in between. In germline, CDR1 is LGHDT, CDR2 YNNKEL (reference sequence). The CDR3 loop spans 15 amino acids. The rearrangement joins TRBV3-1 to TRBJ1-4, with D possibly TRBD1 on 5 matching bases. The source is a woman in her thirties in good health. Source material: blood. Here the CDR3 reads CASSLRAGGSEKLFF. DNA of the CDR3: TGTGCCAGCAGCCTCCGGGCCGGGGGTAGTGAAAAACTGTTTTTT.